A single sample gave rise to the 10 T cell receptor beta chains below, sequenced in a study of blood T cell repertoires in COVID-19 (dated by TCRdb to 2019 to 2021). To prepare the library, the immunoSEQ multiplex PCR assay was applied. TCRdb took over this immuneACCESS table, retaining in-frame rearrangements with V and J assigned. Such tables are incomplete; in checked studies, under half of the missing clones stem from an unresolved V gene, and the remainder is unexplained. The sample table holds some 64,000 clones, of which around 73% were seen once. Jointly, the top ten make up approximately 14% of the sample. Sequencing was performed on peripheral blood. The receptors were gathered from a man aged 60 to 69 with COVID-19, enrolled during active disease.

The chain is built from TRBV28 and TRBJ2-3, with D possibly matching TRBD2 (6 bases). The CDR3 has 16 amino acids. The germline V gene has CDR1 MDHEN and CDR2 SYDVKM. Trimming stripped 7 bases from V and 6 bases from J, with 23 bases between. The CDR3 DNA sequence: TGTGCCAGCACAACGTGGAGGGATAGGTGGTCGGATACGCAGTATTTT. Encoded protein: CASTTWRDRWSDTQYF.

The CDR3 DNA reads as TGTGCCAGTAGTGCCGGGAGCTACGAGCAGTACTTC. Translated, it gives CASSAGSYEQYF. J is TRBJ2-7 and V is TRBV19, with D perhaps TRBD2 (6 bases). The CDR3 consists of 12 residues. Per the germline V gene, CDR1 is LNHDA and CDR2 is SQIVND (reference sequence). Deletions cut 5 bases from V and 3 bases from J, with 8 bases between.

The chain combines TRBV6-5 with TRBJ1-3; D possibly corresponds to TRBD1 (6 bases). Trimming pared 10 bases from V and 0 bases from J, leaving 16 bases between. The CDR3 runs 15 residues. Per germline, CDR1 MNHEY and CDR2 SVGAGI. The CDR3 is CAIVGQMFSGNTIYF. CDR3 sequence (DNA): TGTGCCATTGTCGGACAGATGTTCTCTGGAAACACCATATATTTT.

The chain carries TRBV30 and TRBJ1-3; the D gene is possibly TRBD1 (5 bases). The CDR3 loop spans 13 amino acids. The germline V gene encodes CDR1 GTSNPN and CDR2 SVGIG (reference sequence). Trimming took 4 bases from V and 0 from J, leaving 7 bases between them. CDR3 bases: TGTGCCTGGACCACAGGCTCTGGAAACACCATATATTTT. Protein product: CAWTTGSGNTIYF.

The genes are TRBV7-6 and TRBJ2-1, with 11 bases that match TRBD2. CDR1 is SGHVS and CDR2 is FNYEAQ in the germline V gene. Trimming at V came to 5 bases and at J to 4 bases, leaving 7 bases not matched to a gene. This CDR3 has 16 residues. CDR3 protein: CASSPRRTSGYNEQFF. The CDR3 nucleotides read TGTGCCAGCAGCCCGCGCCGGACTAGCGGGTACAATGAGCAGTTCTTC.

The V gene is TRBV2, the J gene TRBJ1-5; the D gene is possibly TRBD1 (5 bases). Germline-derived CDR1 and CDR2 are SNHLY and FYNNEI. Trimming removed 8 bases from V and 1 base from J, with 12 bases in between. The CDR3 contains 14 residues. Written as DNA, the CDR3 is TGTGCCAGCGGCGGGACCAACAGCAATCAGCCCCAGCATTTT. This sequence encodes CASGGTNSNQPQHF.

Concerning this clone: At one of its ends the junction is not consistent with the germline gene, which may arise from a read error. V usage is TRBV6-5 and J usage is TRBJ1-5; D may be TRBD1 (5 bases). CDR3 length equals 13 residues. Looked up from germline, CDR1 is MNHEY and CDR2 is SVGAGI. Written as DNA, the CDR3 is TGCTCTGCGGGGATACAGGAGGGTCAGCCCCAGCATTTT. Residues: CSAGIQEGQPQHF.

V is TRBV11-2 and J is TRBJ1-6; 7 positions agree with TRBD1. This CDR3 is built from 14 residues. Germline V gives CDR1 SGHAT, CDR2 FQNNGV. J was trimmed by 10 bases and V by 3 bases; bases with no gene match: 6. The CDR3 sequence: CASSFTGEGSPLHF. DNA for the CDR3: TGTGCCAGCAGCTTCACAGGGGAAGGGTCACCCCTCCACTTT.

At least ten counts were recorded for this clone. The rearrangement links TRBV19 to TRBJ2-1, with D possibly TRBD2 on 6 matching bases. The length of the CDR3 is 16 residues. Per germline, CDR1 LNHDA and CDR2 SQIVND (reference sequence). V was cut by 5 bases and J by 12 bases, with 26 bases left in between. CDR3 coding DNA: TGTGCCAGTAGTCCCCAACGGGCCCTAGCGCAAGTGGGGCAGTTCTTC. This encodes CASSPQRALAQVGQFF. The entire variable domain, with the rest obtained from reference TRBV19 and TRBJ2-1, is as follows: DGGITQSPKYLFRKEGQNVTLSCEQNLNHDAMYWYRQDPGQGLRLIYYSQIVNDFQKGDIAEGYSVSREKKESFPLTVTSAQKNPTAFYLCASSPQRALAQVGQFFGPGTRLTVL.

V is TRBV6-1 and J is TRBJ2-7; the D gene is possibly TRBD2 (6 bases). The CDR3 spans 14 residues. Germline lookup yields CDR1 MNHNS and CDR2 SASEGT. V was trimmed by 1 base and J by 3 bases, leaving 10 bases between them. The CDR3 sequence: CASSEGGGLYEQYF. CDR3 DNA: TGTGCCAGCAGTGAAGGTGGGGGACTCTACGAGCAGTACTTC.